The T cell receptor (beta chain) under discussion was sequenced for a study of T cells in Graves' hyperthyroidism and ophthalmopathy. Amplification of TCR beta CDR3 regions used RNA as the template. With the HTBI primer set, the TCR CDR3 went through a first round of RT-PCR. TCRdb re-derived calls from the multiplex PCR reads in MiXCR, one entry per CDR3 protein. The sample carries a few hundred thousand distinct CDR3 sequences, roughly 15% recorded once. The CDR3 length is 14 residues. V was pared by 5 bases and J by 7 bases, with 8 bases of the junction left unmatched. The germline V gene has CDR1 MNHNS and CDR2 SASEGT. This clonotype has ten or more counts.

The sample consisted of blood. V is TRBV6-1 and J is TRBJ2-5; TRBD2 agrees at 9 bases. The sequence was obtained from a woman between 35 and 50 years old with Graves' hyperthyroidism. Here the CDR3 DNA reads TGTGCCAGCAGTTTTCTAGCGGGGAGGGTGACCCAGTACTTC. Its protein is CASSFLAGRVTQYF.